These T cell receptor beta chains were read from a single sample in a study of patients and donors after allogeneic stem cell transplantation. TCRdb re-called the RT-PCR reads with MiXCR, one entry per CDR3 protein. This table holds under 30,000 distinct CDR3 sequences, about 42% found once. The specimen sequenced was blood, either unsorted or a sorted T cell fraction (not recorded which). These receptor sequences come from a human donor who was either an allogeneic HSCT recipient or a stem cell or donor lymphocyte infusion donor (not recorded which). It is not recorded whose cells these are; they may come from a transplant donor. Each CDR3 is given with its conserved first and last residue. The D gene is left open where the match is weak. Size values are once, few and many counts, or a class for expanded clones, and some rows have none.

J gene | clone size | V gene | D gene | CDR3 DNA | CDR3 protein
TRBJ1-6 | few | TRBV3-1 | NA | TGTGCCAGCAGTCAGAGATGGGGGGCCCTCACCTATAATTCACCCCTCCACTTT | CASSQRWGALTYNSPLHF
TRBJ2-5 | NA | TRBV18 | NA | TGTGCCAGCTCACCACCGGGAAGGGAGACCCAGTACTTC | CASSPPGRETQYF
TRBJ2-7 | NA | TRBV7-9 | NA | TGTGCCAGCAGCTTAGATACCTACGAGCAGTACTTC | CASSLDTYEQYF
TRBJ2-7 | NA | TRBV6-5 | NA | TGTGCCAGCGGGGCCGGGCCCGTTTTAGCCTACGAGCAGTACTTC | CASGAGPVLAYEQYF
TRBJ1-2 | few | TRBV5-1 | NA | TGCGCCAGCAGCTTAGGCCCCACCCTTGGGGGCTACACCTTC | CASSLGPTLGGYTF
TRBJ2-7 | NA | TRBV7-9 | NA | TGTGCCAGCAGCTTAGGAGGAGGGAGAGGGGACTACGAGCAGTACTTC | CASSLGGGRGDYEQYF
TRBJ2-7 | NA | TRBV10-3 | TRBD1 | TGTGCCATCAGTGATGGGACAGGGGGCAACGAGCAGTACTTC | CAISDGTGGNEQYF
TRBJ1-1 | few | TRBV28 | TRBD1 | TGTGCCAGCAGCCCTTACCTTTGCAGGGGGGTGAACACTGAAGCTTTCTTT | CASSPYLCRGVNTEAFF
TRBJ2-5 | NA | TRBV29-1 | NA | TGCAGCGTTGACGGCATGGGAGACGAGACCCAGTACTTC | CSVDGMGDETQYF
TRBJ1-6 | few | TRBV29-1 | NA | TGCAGCGTAGCGATTTCCGGGGGTAATTCACCCCTCCACTTT | CSVAISGGNSPLHF
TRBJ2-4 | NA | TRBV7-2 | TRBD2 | TGTGCCAGCAGCCTGGGACTAGCGGTAAACATTCAGTACTTC | CASSLGLAVNIQYF
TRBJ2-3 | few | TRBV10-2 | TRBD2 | TGCGCCAGCAGGCTTCGGACTAGCGGCACAGATACGCAGTATTTT | CASRLRTSGTDTQYF
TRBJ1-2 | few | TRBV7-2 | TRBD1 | TGTGCCAGCAGCCCGCGGACAGGGGGCATCGGCTACACCTTC | CASSPRTGGIGYTF
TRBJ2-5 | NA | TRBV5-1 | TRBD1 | TGCGCCAGCAGCTTGGGGGGGACAGACCAAGAGACCCAGTACTTC | CASSLGGTDQETQYF
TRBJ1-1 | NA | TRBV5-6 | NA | TGTGCCAGCAGCTTGGAGCCGGGGACTGAAGCTTTCTTT | CASSLEPGTEAFF
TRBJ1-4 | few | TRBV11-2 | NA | TGTGCCAGCAGCTTTGTAAGGTCCGGGGATGAAAAACTGTTTTTT | CASSFVRSGDEKLFF
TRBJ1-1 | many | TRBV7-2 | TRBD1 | TGTGCCAGCAGGAACACAGGGGGCACTGAAGCTTTCTTT | CASRNTGGTEAFF
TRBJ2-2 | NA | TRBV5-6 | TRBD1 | TGTGCCAGCAGCTCCTGGGACAGGGTCAACACCGGGGAGCTGTTTTTT | CASSSWDRVNTGELFF
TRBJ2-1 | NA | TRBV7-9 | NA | TGTGCCAGCAGCTTCCTCTACACCCAAGGCGAGCAGTTCTTC | CASSFLYTQGEQFF
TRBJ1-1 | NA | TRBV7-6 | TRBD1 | TGTGCCAGCAGCTCCACCATTATCCTGGGACAGGGGAACACTGAAGCTTTCTTT | CASSSTIILGQGNTEAFF
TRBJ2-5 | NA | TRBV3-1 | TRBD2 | TGTGCCAGCAGCCACTCCTGGACTAGCGGGAGGCCGGGGCAAGAGACCCAGTACTTC | CASSHSWTSGRPGQETQYF
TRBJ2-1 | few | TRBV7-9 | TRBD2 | TGTGCCAGCAGCTCTTATCCCGGGACTAGCGGTAAGGAGCAGTTCTTC | CASSSYPGTSGKEQFF
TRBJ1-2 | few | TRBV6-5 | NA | TGTGCCAGCAGTTACTCGAGGGGAGGTGGCTACACCTTC | CASSYSRGGGYTF
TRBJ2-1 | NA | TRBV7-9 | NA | TGTGCCAGCAGCTCGGATGAGCAGTTCTTC | CASSSDEQFF
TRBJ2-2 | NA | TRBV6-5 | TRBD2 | TGTGCCAGCCGAGGCGGGGGGGCCACCGGGGAGCTGTTTTTT | CASRGGGATGELFF
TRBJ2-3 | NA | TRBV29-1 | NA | TGCAGCGTTGCCCAGGGAGATACGCAGTATTTT | CSVAQGDTQYF
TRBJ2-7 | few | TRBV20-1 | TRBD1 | TGCAGTGCTAGATTTCCGGGACAGGGGTCCTACGAGCAGTACTTC | CSARFPGQGSYEQYF
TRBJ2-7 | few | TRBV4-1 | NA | TGCGCCAGCAGCCACGCCTCGGGGGACTACGAGCAGTACTTC | CASSHASGDYEQYF
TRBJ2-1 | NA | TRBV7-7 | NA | TGTGCCAGTAGCTTAAGACCCTACAATGAGCAGTTCTTC | CASSLRPYNEQFF
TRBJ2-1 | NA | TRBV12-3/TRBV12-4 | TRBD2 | TGTGCCAGCAAACGGACTAGCGGGACGGGGCAGTTCTTC | CASKRTSGTGQFF
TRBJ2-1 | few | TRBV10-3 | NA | TGTGCCATCGGGGCGTTCCGCTCCTACAATGAGCAGTTCTTC | CAIGAFRSYNEQFF
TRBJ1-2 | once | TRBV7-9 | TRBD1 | TGTGCCAGCAGCCACCACGAAGGGGGCGGCAACTATGGCTACACCTTC | CASSHHEGGGNYGYTF
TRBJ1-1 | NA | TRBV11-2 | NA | TGTGCCAGCAGCTTAGTTAGGGATACGGGGGTCGCTTTCTTT | CASSLVRDTGVAFF
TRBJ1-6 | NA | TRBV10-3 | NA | TGTGCCATCAGTGATAGGATGGGGAATAATTCACCCCTCCACTTT | CAISDRMGNNSPLHF
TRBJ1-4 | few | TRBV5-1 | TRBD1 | TGCGCCAGCAGCTTGCCGACAGGGAAGGATGAAAAACTGTTTTTT | CASSLPTGKDEKLFF